The clone carrying this T cell receptor beta chain was picked up many times. The antigen remains unidentified. A single record per CDR3 protein comes from TCRdb applying MiXCR to the reads. The sample has tens of thousands of distinct CDR3 sequences, approximately 22% seen once. These data originate in a study of T cell repertoires in cytomegalovirus infection. Findings of the study overall: CMV-specific TCR beta clonotypes restricted by HLA-C dominated the ex vivo response.

Sequencing used CD8+ T cells from cultured PBMCs, obtained from culture after CMV antigen stimulation. This receptor was obtained from a human donor in good health (CMV status not recorded). Some clones in this sample may be carry-over from other donors' samples.

CDR3 sequence reads: CASSEAGGRSPLHF. The CDR3, as DNA: TGTGCCAGCAGTGAAGCAGGGGGGAGATCACCCCTCCACTTT. The chain is built from TRBV6-1 and TRBJ1-6, with D possibly TRBD1 on 6 matching bases. V was clipped by 0 bases and J by 10 bases, with 10 bases between them. Germline values: CDR1 MNHNS, CDR2 SASEGT. The CDR3 runs 14 residues.